These 26 T cell receptor beta chains were all obtained from the same sample, sequenced in a study of CD8+CD57+ T cells in acquired aplastic anemia. Profiling of TCR beta VDJ combinations and CDR3 sequences used genomic DNA as template. TCRdb recomputed calls from the reads with MiXCR, one row per CDR3 protein. The table lists hundreds of thousands of distinct CDR3 sequences, roughly 68% of them singletons. The specimen sequenced was sorted CD4+, CD8+, or CD8+CD57+ T cells (not recorded which) from PBMCs. These receptor sequences come from a human donor in good health, serving as a control.

The chain recombines TRBV20-1 with TRBJ1-1; perhaps TRBD1 as D (5 bases). The germline V and J ends were trimmed by 4 bases and 1 base, with 25 bases remaining between them. The CDR3 has 18 amino acids. Germline V gene lookup returns CDR1 DFQATT and CDR2 SNEGSKA (reference sequence). The CDR3 loop reads CSATTGLAGGFGNTEAFF. CDR3 nucleotides: TGCAGTGCTACCACGGGACTAGCGGGGGGTTTCGGGAACACTGAAGCTTTCTTT.

This chain joins TRBV19 and TRBJ2-1; D is perhaps TRBD2 (7 bases). Trimming left V 3 bases short and J 13 bases short, with 16 bases between. Germline CDR1 and CDR2: LNHDA and SQIVND (reference sequence). CDR3 length equals 13 residues. CDR3 in DNA: TGTGCCAGTAGTATGGAGGGGGGGCGTCACCAGTTCTTC. This translates into CASSMEGGRHQFF.

With respect to this clonotype: The junction departs from the called germline gene at one end, perhaps through a read error. The rearrangement uses TRBV25-1 and TRBJ1-2, with D hard to call. Looked up from germline, CDR1 is MGHDK and CDR2 is SYGVNS. This CDR3 contains 17 residues. DNA of the CDR3: TGTGCGAGCAGTGAACGACAAGGGCGATATTTTAACTATGGCTACACCTTC. Translating it yields CASSERQGRYFNYGYTF.

This chain links TRBV25-1 with TRBJ2-7; TRBD1 matches at 7 bases. CDR3 length: 15 residues. Losses at the gene ends were 9 bases for V and 0 bases for J; bases not matched to a gene: 11. Germline CDR1 is MGHDK and CDR2 is SYGVNS. The CDR3 loop reads CASLGGQARSYEQYF. In DNA, the CDR3 is TGTGCCAGTCTGGGTGGACAGGCGCGCTCCTACGAGCAGTACTTC.

This clonotype was seen repeatedly, ten times or more. V is TRBV30 and J is TRBJ2-2; 8 bases agree with TRBD1. This CDR3 is built from 13 residues. The J segment lost 6 bases and the V segment lost 4 bases, leaving 4 bases of the junction unmatched. CDR1 GTSNPN and CDR2 SVGIG come from the germline V gene (reference sequence). In nucleotides, the CDR3 is TGTGCCTGGACTCAGGGGGCTCCCGGGGAGCTGTTTTTT. Its translation: CAWTQGAPGELFF.

V is TRBV29-1 and J is TRBJ2-5; no firm D call. Trimming took 4 bases from V and 1 from J, leaving 13 bases between them. This CDR3 comprises 14 residues. Germline CDR1 is SQVTM and CDR2 is ANQGSEA. CDR3 loop: CSVGEEVPQETQYF. DNA of the CDR3: TGCAGCGTTGGAGAGGAAGTCCCCCAAGAGACCCAGTACTTC.

The sample holds one count of this clonotype. The V gene is TRBV20-1, the J gene TRBJ2-3, with D unclear. The CDR3 consists of 15 residues. Germline V gene lookup returns CDR1 DFQATT and CDR2 SNEGSKA (reference sequence). V was pared by 5 bases and J by 3 bases, with 18 bases between. The CDR3 protein is CSAGSSLSPTDTQYF. The CDR3 bases are TGCAGTGCTGGGTCCAGCCTCTCCCCTACAGATACGCAGTATTTT.

As regards this clonotype: This likely comes from a read error, as the CDR3 has no conserved phenylalanine or tryptophan at its end. Because the CDR3's place on the DNA is in doubt, the DNA is left out and the CDR3 is given as listed by TCRdb. J is TRBJ1-2 and V is TRBV9. The V gene's germline CDR1 is SGDLS and CDR2 YYNGEE. Inclusive of both ends, the CDR3 amounts to 13 amino acids. Here the CDR3 reads CASSVAAGFTDTH.

The V call is TRBV5-1, the J call TRBJ1-2, with D unclear. V lost 4 bases and J 13 bases, leaving 17 bases between the germline ends. The CDR3 sequence is 12 residues long. The germline V gene has CDR1 SGHRS and CDR2 YFSETQ. The CDR3 region has the DNA TGCGCCAGCAGCCCTACACTTCTTCAGGCCACCTTC. This sequence encodes CASSPTLLQATF.

Comment on this clonotype: Since the CDR3 does not end with the conserved phenylalanine or tryptophan, this likely comes from a read error. It is unclear where the CDR3 begins or ends on the DNA, so no DNA is shown, and the CDR3 is as TCRdb lists it. V usage is TRBV7-2 and J usage is TRBJ1-2. The CDR3 has 14 residues if both end residues are counted. Germline V gene sequence: CDR1 SGHTA, CDR2 FQGNSA. CDR3 residues: CASSVANSYGDTFG.

This clonotype was seen only once. A read error is possible here, since a much larger clone lies one base away. The chain couples TRBV3-1 to TRBJ2-3; 8 bases align to TRBD2. The germline CDR1 and CDR2 sequences are LGHDT and YNNKEL (reference sequence). The CDR3 is 16 residues long. The J segment lost 5 bases and the V segment lost 0 bases, leaving 7 bases of the junction unmatched. The CDR3 DNA sequence: TGTGCCAGCAGCCAAGACGAACGGGGGGGCCGAGATACGCAGTATTTT. It codes for CASSQDERGGRDTQYF.

The rearrangement links TRBV19 to TRBJ2-7, with D perhaps matching TRBD2 (7 bases). The CDR3 length is 14 residues. Germline V lookup: CDR1 LNHDA, CDR2 SQIVND (reference sequence). Trimming removed 3 bases from V and 3 bases from J, with 12 bases in between. This CDR3 reads CASSIGGLDYEQYF. CDR3 DNA sequence: TGTGCCAGTAGTATCGGGGGGCTGGACTACGAGCAGTACTTC.

This clonotype was seen repeatedly, ten times or more. The chain uses TRBV4-2 and TRBJ1-6; 9 bases agree with TRBD1. From germline, CDR1 is LGHNA and CDR2 YNFKEQ. Unmatched junction bases numbered 8, after V lost 0 bases and J lost 11 bases. This CDR3 spans 16 amino acids. This CDR3 is CASSQERTGVAAPLHF. The DNA of the CDR3 is TGTGCCAGCAGCCAAGAGCGGACAGGGGTTGCGGCACCCCTCCACTTT.

This clonotype was recorded once. V is TRBV6-9 and J is TRBJ1-1, with 12 bases fitting TRBD1. Looked up from germline, CDR1 is MNHGY and CDR2 is SVAAGI. This CDR3 is built from 14 residues. J gave up 8 bases and V 3 bases, and 4 bases lay outside the gene matches. CDR3 bases: TGTGCCAGCAGTTACACCGGGACAGGGGGCGAAGCTTTCTTT. This codes for CASSYTGTGGEAFF.

This clonotype showed up just once. Since no conserved phenylalanine or tryptophan closes the CDR3, a read error is the likely cause. The DNA is left out, because the CDR3 cannot be placed on it with certainty; the CDR3 is given as TCRdb lists it. V is TRBV24-1 and J is TRBJ2-6; the listed D gene, TRBD2, was not tested against the DNA. Germline V CDR1 and CDR2: KGHDR, SFDVKD. The CDR3 length equals 15 residues, ends included. CDR3 loop: CATSDPPTEARYLGP.

A note on this clonotype: One junction end does not reproduce the germline sequence, and a read error may be involved. The CDR3 is CASSPGHNKSPLHF. In nucleotides, the CDR3 is TGTGCCAGCAGCCCCGGGCACAATAAATCACCACTCCACTTT. The V and J genes are TRBV9 and TRBJ1-6, with D uncertain. Germline values: CDR1 SGDLS, CDR2 YYNGEE. The CDR3 is 14 residues long.

This clonotype was found many times. The chain uses TRBV5-1 and TRBJ1-1, with D unresolved. Germline V gene data show CDR1 as SGHRS and CDR2 as YFSETQ. This CDR3 region has 16 residues. V was trimmed by 4 bases and J by 1 base, leaving 17 bases between them. CDR3 loop: CASSPDGGRRNTEAFF. DNA of the CDR3: TGCGCCAGCAGCCCGGACGGAGGACGGAGGAACACTGAAGCTTTCTTT.

As regards this clonotype: The CDR3 end shows no conserved phenylalanine or tryptophan, and so a read error is likely. The limits of the CDR3 on the DNA are not certain, so only TCRdb's listed CDR3 is given. V usage is TRBV7-2 and J usage is TRBJ1-5. Per the germline V gene, CDR1 is SGHTA and CDR2 is FQGNSA. From its first to its last residue, the CDR3 has 13 amino acids. The chain's CDR3 is CASSFLNTEETQY.

Written as DNA, the CDR3 is TGTGCCAGCAGAAGAGTAAGCGGGGGAGCCACAGATACGCAGTATTTT. This encodes CASRRVSGGATDTQYF. The V gene is TRBV6-6, the J gene TRBJ2-3; 8 bases align to TRBD2. The junction had 10 bases not matched to a gene; V was cut back by 6 bases and J by 2 bases. Germline CDR1 is MNHNY and CDR2 is SVGAGI (reference sequence). CDR3 length equals 16 residues.

To note about this clonotype: Relative to the germline gene, one junction end is altered; a read error may explain this. This chain's CDR3 is CSAEGLAGSTGTQYF. The CDR3 bases are TGCAGTGCTGAGGGACTAGCGGGAAGCACAGGTACGCAGTATTTT. This chain links TRBV20-1 with TRBJ2-3; 13 bases line up with TRBD2. This CDR3 spans 15 amino acids. Germline loops: CDR1 DFQATT, CDR2 SNEGSKA (reference sequence).

This clonotype was seen many times. The chain couples TRBV11-2 to TRBJ1-1; D is uncertain. Trimming removed 1 base from V and 1 base from J, with 7 bases in between. Germline lookup yields CDR1 SGHAT and CDR2 FQNNGV. The CDR3 covers 14 residues. The CDR3 loop reads CASSLVSRNTEAFF. CDR3 in DNA: TGTGCCAGCAGCTTAGTGTCCAGGAACACTGAAGCTTTCTTT. The full variable domain, in which reference TRBV11-2 and TRBJ1-1 provide the parts outside the CDR3, is EAGVAQSPRYKIIEKRQSVAFWCNPISGHATLYWYQQILGQGPKLLIQFQNNGVVDDSQLPKDRFSAERLKGVDSTLKIQPAKLEDSAVYLCASSLVSRNTEAFFGQGTRLTVV.

The chain employs TRBV12-3 or TRBV12-4 and TRBJ1-1; D gene unclear. V dropped 5 bases and J dropped 3 bases, with 7 bases sitting between them. CDR3 length: 12 residues. CDR3 coding DNA: TGTGCCAGCAGTGTAACTCACACTGAAGCTTTCTTT. Encoded protein: CASSVTHTEAFF.

The sample holds one count of this clonotype. The rearrangement joins TRBV9 to TRBJ2-5, with D possibly being TRBD1 (5 bases). The germline V gene has CDR1 SGDLS and CDR2 YYNGEE. V dropped 4 bases and J dropped 9 bases, with 25 bases sitting between them. This CDR3 has 16 amino acids. CDR3 nucleotide sequence: TGTGCCAGCAGCTTCAATTCCGGCGCATGGGGCGAGCCCCAGTACTTC. Protein product: CASSFNSGAWGEPQYF.

This clonotype was found once. The V call is TRBV24-1, the J call TRBJ1-6, with D maybe TRBD1 (6 bases). The germline gives CDR1 KGHDR, CDR2 SFDVKD. V dropped 6 bases and J dropped 19 bases, with 27 bases sitting between them. The CDR3 sequence is 15 residues long. The CDR3 region has the DNA TGTGCCACCAGTTTGACAGGTACTGAGCAGTTCCTCCGGCACTTT. Protein: CATSLTGTEQFLRHF.

The chain is built from TRBV5-1 and TRBJ1-6; possible D gene TRBD1, 5 bases. Trimming stripped 4 bases from V and 12 bases from J, with 17 bases between. Germline CDR1 and CDR2: SGHRS and YFSETQ. The CDR3 has 14 amino acids. The CDR3 DNA reads TGCGCCAGCAGCCAGGGAGACGGCGGCAAACCCCTCCACTTT. Translation: CASSQGDGGKPLHF.

This clonotype occurred many times. The rearrangement uses TRBV12-3 or TRBV12-4 and TRBJ1-1, with D maybe TRBD1 (6 bases). V was trimmed by 6 bases and J by 0 bases, leaving 11 bases between them. CDR3 length: 14 amino acids. Written as DNA, the CDR3 is TGTGCCAGCAGAAGGACAGCCATGAACACTGAAGCTTTCTTT. This codes for CASRRTAMNTEAFF.